The clone carrying this T cell receptor (beta chain) was counted between two and nine times. V was clipped by 10 bases and J by 5 bases; unmatched bases: 10. Germline CDR1 and CDR2: LNHDA and SQIVND (reference sequence). The CDR3 runs 14 residues. Absence of ophthalmopathy progression within 18 months defined stable Graves' hyperthyroidism. The sample comes from a study of T cells in Graves' hyperthyroidism and ophthalmopathy. Regions amplified from RNA transcripts were the TCR beta CDR3 regions. The HTBI primer set was used in a first-round RT-PCR of the TCR CDR3. TCRdb analysed the multiplex PCR reads with MiXCR anew, one entry per CDR3 protein. The table shows about 690,000 distinct CDR3 sequences, with roughly 17% occurring only once.

This chain uses TRBV19 with TRBJ2-3; 9 nucleotides agree with TRBD1. Sequencing was performed on blood. The origin of this receptor is a man between 45 and 60 years old with Graves' hyperthyroidism. The DNA for the CDR3 is TGTGCCATCCGGGACAGGGCCTTTGGAGATACGCAGTATTTT. Encoded protein: CAIRDRAFGDTQYF.